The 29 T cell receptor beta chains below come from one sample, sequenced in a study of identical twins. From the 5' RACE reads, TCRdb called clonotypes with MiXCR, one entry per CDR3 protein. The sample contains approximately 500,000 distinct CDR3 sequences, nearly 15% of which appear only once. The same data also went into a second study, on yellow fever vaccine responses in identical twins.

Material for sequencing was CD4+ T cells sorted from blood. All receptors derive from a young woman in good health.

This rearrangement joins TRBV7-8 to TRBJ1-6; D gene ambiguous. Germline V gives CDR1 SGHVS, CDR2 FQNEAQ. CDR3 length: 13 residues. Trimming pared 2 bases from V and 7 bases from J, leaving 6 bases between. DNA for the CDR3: TGTGCCAGCAGCTTAATTACCAATTCACCCCTCCACTTT. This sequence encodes CASSLITNSPLHF.

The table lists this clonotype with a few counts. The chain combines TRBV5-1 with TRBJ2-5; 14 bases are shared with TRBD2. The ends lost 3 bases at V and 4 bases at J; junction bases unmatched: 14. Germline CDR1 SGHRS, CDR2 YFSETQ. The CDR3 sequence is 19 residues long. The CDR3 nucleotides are TGCGCCAGCAGCTCCCTGGGGACTAGCGGGGGACTCATCGGAGAGACCCAGTACTTC. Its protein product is CASSSLGTSGGLIGETQYF.

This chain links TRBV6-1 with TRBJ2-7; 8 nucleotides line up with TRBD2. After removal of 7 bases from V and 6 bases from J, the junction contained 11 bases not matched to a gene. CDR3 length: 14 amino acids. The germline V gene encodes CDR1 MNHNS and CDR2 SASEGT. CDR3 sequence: CASTAGGRIGEQYF. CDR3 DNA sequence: TGTGCCAGCACCGCTGGCGGGAGGATTGGCGAGCAGTACTTC.

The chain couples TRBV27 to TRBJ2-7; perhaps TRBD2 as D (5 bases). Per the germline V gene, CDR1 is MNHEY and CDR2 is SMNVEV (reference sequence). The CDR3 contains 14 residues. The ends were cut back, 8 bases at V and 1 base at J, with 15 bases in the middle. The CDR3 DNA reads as TGTGCCAGCGGAGGCCGGAATTGGTCCTACGAGCAGTACTTC. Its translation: CASGGRNWSYEQYF.

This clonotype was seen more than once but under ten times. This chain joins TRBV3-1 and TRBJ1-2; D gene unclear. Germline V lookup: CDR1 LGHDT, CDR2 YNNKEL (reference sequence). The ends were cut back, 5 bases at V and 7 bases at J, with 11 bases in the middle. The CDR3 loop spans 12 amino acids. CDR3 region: CASSKQTSGYTF. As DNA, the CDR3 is TGTGCCAGCAGCAAACAGACAAGTGGCTACACCTTC.

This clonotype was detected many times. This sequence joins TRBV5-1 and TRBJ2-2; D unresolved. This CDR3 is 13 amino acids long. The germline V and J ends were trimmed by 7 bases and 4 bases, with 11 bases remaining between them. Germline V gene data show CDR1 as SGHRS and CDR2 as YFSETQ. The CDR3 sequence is CASRQRSTGELFF. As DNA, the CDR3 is TGCGCCAGCCGGCAGCGAAGCACCGGGGAGCTGTTTTTT. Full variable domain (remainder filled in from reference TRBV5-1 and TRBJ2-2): KAGVTQTPRYLIKTRGQQVTLSCSPISGHRSVSWYQQTPGQGLQFLFEYFSETQRNKGNFPGRFSGRQFSNSRSEMNVSTLELGDSALYLCASRQRSTGELFFGEGSRLTVL.

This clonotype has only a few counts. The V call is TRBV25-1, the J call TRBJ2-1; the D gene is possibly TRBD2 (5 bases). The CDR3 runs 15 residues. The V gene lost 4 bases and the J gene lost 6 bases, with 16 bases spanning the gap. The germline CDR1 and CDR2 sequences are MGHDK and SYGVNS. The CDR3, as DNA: TGTGCCAGCAGTGCTAGCCAACGGATGGCCAATGAGCAGTTCTTC. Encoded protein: CASSASQRMANEQFF.

The CDR3 nucleotides are TGTGCCAGCAGCTTCGGGGGGACACAGGACACCGGGGAGCTGTTTTTT. Translation gives CASSFGGTQDTGELFF. This sequence joins TRBV7-9 and TRBJ2-2; tentatively, D is TRBD2 (7 bases). The V and J ends lost 3 bases and 3 bases respectively, with 14 bases between them. The CDR3 loop spans 16 amino acids. Germline V gives CDR1 SEHNR, CDR2 FQNEAQ (reference sequence). The full variable domain, rest sourced from reference TRBV7-9 and TRBJ2-2, is DTGVSQNPRHKITKRGQNVTFRCDPISEHNRLYWYRQTLGQGPEFLTYFQNEAQLEKSRLLSDRFSAERPKGSFSTLEIQRTEQGDSAMYLCASSFGGTQDTGELFFGEGSRLTVL.

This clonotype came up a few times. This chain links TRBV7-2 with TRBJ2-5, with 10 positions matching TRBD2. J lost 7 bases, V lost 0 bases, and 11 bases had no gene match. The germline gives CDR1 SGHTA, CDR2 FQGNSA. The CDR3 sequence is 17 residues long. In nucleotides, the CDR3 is TGTGCCAGCAGCTTAGCGCCTAGCGGGGGCACAGAAGGGACCCAGTACTTC. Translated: CASSLAPSGGTEGTQYF.

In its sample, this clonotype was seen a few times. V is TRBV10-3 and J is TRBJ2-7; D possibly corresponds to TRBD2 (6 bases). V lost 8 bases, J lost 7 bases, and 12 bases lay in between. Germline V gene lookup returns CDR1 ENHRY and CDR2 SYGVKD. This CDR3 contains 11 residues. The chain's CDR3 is CAIAGTWEQYF. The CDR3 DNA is TGTGCCATCGCAGGGACTTGGGAGCAGTACTTC.

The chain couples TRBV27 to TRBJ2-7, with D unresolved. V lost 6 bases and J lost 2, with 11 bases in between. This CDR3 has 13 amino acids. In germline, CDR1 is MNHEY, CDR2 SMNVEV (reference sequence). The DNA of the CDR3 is TGTGCCAGCAGCGCGACCGAGACCTACGAGCAGTACTTC. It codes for CASSATETYEQYF.

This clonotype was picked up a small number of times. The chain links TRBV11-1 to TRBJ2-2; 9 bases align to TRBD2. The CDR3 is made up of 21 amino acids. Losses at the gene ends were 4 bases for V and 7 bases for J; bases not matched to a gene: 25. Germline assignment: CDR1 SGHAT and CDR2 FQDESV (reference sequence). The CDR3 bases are TGTGCCAGCAGCTCCCGAGTAAGCGGGGGGCCTGCCATAAAACACGGCGGGGAGCTGTTTTTT. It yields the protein CASSSRVSGGPAIKHGGELFF.

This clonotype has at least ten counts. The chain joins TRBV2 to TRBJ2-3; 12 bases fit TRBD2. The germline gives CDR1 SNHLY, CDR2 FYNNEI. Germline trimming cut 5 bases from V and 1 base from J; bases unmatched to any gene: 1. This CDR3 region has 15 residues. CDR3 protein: CASSRLAGGTDTQYF. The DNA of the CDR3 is TGTGCCAGCAGTCGACTAGCGGGGGGCACAGATACGCAGTATTTT. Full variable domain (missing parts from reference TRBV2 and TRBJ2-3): EPEVTQTPSHQVTQMGQEVILRCVPISNHLYFYWYRQILGQKVEFLVSFYNNEISEKSEIFDDQFSVERPDGSNFTLKIRSTKLEDSAMYFCASSRLAGGTDTQYFGPGTRLTVL.

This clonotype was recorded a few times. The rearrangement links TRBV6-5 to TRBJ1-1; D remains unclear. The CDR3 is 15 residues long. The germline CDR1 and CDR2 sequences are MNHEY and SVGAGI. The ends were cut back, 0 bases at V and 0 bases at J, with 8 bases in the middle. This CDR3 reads CASSYSLSVNTEAFF. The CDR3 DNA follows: TGTGCCAGCAGTTACTCGTTATCGGTGAACACTGAAGCTTTCTTT.

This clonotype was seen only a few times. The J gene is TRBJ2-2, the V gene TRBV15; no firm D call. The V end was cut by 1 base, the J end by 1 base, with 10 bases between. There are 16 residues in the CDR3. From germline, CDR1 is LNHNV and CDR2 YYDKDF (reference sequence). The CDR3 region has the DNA TGTGCCACCAGCAGAGTTGCCGAGAAGAACACCGGGGAGCTGTTTTTT. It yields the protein CATSRVAEKNTGELFF.

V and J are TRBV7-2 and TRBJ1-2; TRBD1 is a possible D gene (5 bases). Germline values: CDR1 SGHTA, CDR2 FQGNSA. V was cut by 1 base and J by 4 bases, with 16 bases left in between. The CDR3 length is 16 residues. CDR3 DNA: TGTGCCAGCAGCTTAGTGAAAGGGGCGCGGTCCTATGGCTACACCTTC. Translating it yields CASSLVKGARSYGYTF.

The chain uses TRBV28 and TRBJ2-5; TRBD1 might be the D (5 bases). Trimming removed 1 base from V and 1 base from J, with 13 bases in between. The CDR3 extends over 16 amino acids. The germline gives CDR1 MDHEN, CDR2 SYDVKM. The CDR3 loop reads CASSLSQGFSQETQYF. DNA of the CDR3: TGTGCCAGCAGTTTATCCCAGGGTTTCAGCCAAGAGACCCAGTACTTC.

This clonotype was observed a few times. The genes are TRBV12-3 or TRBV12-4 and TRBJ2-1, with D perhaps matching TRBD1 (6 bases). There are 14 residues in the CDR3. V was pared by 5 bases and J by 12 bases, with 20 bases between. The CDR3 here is CASSPAWATGRQFF. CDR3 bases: TGTGCCAGCAGTCCGGCGTGGGCGACAGGAAGGCAGTTCTTC.

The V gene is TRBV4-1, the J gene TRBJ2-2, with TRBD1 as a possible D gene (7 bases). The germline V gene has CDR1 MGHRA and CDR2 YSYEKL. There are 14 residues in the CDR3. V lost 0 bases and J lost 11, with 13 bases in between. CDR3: CASSQDWRGRELFF. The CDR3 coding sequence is TGCGCCAGCAGCCAAGACTGGAGGGGGCGAGAGCTGTTTTTT.

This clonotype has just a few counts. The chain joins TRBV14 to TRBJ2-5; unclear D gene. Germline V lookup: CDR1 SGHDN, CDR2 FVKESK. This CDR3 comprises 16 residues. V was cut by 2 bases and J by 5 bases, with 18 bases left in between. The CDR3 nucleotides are TGTGCCAGCAGCCAACTGACACATAATGGTCTGGAGACCCAGTACTTC. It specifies CASSQLTHNGLETQYF.

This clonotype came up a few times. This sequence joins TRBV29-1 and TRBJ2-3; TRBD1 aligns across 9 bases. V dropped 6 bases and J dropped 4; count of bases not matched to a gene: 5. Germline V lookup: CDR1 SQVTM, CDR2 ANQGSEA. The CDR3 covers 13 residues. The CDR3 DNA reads TGCAGCGTCGCATGGACAGGGGCAGATACGCAGTATTTT. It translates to CSVAWTGADTQYF.

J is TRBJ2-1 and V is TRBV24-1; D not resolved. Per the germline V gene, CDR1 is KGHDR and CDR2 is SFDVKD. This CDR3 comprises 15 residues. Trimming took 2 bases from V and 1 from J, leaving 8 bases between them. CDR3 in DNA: TGTGCCACCAGTGATTCTCGAAGATCCTACAATGAGCAGTTCTTC. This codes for CATSDSRRSYNEQFF.

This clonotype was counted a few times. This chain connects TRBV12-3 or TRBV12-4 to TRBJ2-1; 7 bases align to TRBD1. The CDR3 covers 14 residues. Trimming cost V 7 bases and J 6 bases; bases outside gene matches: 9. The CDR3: CASTHRDSLNEQFF. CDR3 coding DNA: TGTGCCAGCACCCACCGGGACAGTCTCAATGAGCAGTTCTTC.

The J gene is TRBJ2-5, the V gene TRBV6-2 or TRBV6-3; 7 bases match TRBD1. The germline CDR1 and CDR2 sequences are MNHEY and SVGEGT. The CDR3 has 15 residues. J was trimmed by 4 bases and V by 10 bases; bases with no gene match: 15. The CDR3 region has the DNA TGTGCCACCAAACCCGGACAGGTATCGGGAGAGACCCAGTACTTC. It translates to CATKPGQVSGETQYF.

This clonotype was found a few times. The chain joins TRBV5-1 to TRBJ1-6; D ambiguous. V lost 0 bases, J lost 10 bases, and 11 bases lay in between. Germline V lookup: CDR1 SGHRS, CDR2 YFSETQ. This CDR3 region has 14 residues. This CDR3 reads CASSLGQQSSPLHF. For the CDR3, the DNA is TGCGCCAGCAGCTTGGGCCAGCAATCATCACCCCTCCACTTT.

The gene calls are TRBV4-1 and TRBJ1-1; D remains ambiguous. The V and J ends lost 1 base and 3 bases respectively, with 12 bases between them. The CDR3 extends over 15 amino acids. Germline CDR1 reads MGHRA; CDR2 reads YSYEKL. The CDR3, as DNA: TGCGCCAGCAGCCAAGCAGCGAACATAGACACTGAAGCTTTCTTT. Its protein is CASSQAANIDTEAFF.

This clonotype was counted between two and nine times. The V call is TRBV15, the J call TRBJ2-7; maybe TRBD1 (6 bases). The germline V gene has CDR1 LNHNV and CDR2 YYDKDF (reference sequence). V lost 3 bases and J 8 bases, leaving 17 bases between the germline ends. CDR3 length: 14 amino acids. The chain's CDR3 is CATSRGSGTPKQYF. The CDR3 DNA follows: TGTGCCACCAGCAGGGGATCGGGGACACCCAAGCAGTACTTC. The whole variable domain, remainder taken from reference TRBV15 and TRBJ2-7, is DAMVIQNPRYQVTQFGKPVTLSCSQTLNHNVMYWYQQKSSQAPKLLFHYYDKDFNNEADTPDNFQSRRPNTSFCFLDIRSPGLGDTAMYLCATSRGSGTPKQYFGPGTRLTVT.

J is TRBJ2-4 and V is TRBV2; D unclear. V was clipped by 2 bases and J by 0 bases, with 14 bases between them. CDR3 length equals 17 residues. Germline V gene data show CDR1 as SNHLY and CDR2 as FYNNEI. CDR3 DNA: TGTGCCAGCAGTGAAAGTCCAGTTAACGAAGCCAAAAACATTCAGTACTTC. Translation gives CASSESPVNEAKNIQYF.

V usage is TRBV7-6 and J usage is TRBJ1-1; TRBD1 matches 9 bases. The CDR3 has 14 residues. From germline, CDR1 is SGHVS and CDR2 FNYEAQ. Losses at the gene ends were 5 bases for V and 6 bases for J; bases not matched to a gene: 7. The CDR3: CASSLGQGIAEAFF. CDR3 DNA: TGTGCCAGCAGCCTGGGACAGGGTATCGCTGAAGCTTTCTTT.